These 5 T cell receptor beta chains originate from one sample sequenced in a study of early T cells in non-severe SARS-CoV-2 infection. TCRdb reanalysed the 5' RACE reads using MiXCR and keeps one entry per CDR3 protein. The sample shows around 100,000 distinct CDR3 sequences, roughly 15% of them seen only once. Specimen: whole blood. The source is an adult who was a healthcare worker with PCR-confirmed SARS-CoV-2 infection or an uninfected control (not recorded which).

This clonotype was detected only a few times. The chain combines TRBV12-5 with TRBJ1-1; D is unclear. The germline V and J ends were trimmed by 7 bases and 1 base, with 10 bases remaining between them. The CDR3 is 13 residues long. In germline, CDR1 is LGHNT, CDR2 FRNRAP. The CDR3 nucleotides are TGTGCTAGTGCAGTGGAGGGGAACACTGAAGCTTTCTTT. Its translation: CASAVEGNTEAFF.

This rearrangement joins TRBV30 to TRBJ2-5; D is undetermined. The CDR3 totals 14 residues. Trimming took 0 bases from V and 2 from J, leaving 10 bases between them. Germline V lookup: CDR1 GTSNPN, CDR2 SVGIG (reference sequence). The CDR3 region is CAWSVGGEQETQYF. The CDR3 coding sequence is TGTGCCTGGAGTGTAGGTGGAGAGCAAGAGACCCAGTACTTC.

Many counts were recorded for this clonotype. The chain couples TRBV12-3 or TRBV12-4 to TRBJ1-6, with D hard to call. Trimming removed 6 bases at V and 9 bases at J, with 9 bases between. The CDR3 has 12 residues. CDR3 sequence reads: CASSDLPSPLHF. In DNA, the CDR3 is TGTGCCAGCAGCGATCTTCCTTCACCCCTCCACTTT.

This clonotype has only a few counts. The chain employs TRBV20-1 and TRBJ2-1, with 8 nucleotides matching TRBD2. Germline V gene sequence: CDR1 DFQATT, CDR2 SNEGSKA (reference sequence). CDR3 length: 13 residues. The V gene end was trimmed by 3 bases and the J gene end by 4 bases; junction bases not matched to a gene: 2. The CDR3 coding sequence is TGCAGTGCTAGGCTAGCGGGTTACAATGAGCAGTTCTTC. Its translation is CSARLAGYNEQFF.

This clonotype was seen many times. The rearrangement links TRBV5-5 to TRBJ1-4; unclear D gene. CDR1 is SGHKS and CDR2 is YYEKEE in the germline V gene (reference sequence). V lost 1 base, J lost 0 bases, and 7 bases lay in between. The CDR3 sequence is 15 residues long. CDR3 sequence: CASSLSHATNEKLFF. As DNA, the CDR3 is TGTGCCAGCAGCTTGTCCCATGCAACTAATGAAAAACTGTTTTTT.